Listed here are 13 T cell receptor beta chains from one sample, sequenced in a study of response to subunit inactivated influenza vaccine. Via MiXCR, TCRdb re-called the RT-PCR reads, giving one row per CDR3 protein. This sample has around 530,000 distinct CDR3 sequences, with approximately 12% found just once. The source material was PBMCs from blood, sampled on the day of vaccination. These receptor sequences come from a man aged 45-60 years who received an inactivated influenza vaccine.

This clonotype was counted between two and nine times. The chain has TRBV12-3 or TRBV12-4 and TRBJ2-1; 12 positions agree with TRBD2. V shed 7 bases, J shed 5 bases, and the junction held 6 bases outside the gene matches. This CDR3 spans 15 amino acids. The CDR3 nucleotides read TGTGCCAGCACCAGACTAGCGGGGGTCAACAATGAGCAGTTCTTC. Translating gives CASTRLAGVNNEQFF.

This clonotype occurred a few times. This chain connects TRBV18 to TRBJ2-1; D is undetermined. The CDR3 totals 11 residues. The V gene's germline CDR1 is KGHSH and CDR2 LQKENI. V shed 2 bases and J shed 7 bases, with 3 bases lying between them. Written as DNA, the CDR3 is TGTGCCAGCTCACCAGCTAATGAGCAGTTCTTC. It codes for CASSPANEQFF.

This clonotype was picked up a small number of times. J is TRBJ1-2 and V is TRBV4-2, with a weak D call TRBD1 (5 bases). V was pared by 0 bases and J by 0 bases, with 8 bases between. The CDR3 totals 15 residues. Germline V lookup: CDR1 LGHNA, CDR2 YNFKEQ. DNA of the CDR3: TGTGCCAGCAGCCAAGATTCGGGGGCTAACTATGGCTACACCTTC. Protein sequence: CASSQDSGANYGYTF.

This clonotype has ten or more counts. The V gene is TRBV27, the J gene TRBJ2-3; 7 bases fit TRBD1. Per germline, CDR1 MNHEY and CDR2 SMNVEV (reference sequence). With V trimmed by 5 bases and J by 8 bases, 4 bases remained unmatched. This CDR3 spans 12 amino acids. The CDR3 coding sequence is TGTGCCAGCAGTCCAAGACAGGGTACGCAGTATTTT. The encoded protein is CASSPRQGTQYF.

This clonotype was seen a handful of times. This chain joins TRBV7-6 and TRBJ2-3; unclear D gene. CDR3 length: 15 residues. Germline V gene sequence: CDR1 SGHVS, CDR2 FNYEAQ. Between the trimmed V and J ends, which lost 1 base and 4 bases, there was a span of 12 bases. The CDR3 region has the DNA TGTGCCAGCAGCTTAGATTTTACGGTTGCAGATACGCAGTATTTT. Protein product: CASSLDFTVADTQYF.

Only a few counts were recorded for this clonotype. This chain uses TRBV20-1 with TRBJ2-2; 11 nucleotides line up with TRBD2. The CDR3 loop spans 15 amino acids. With 5 bases clipped from V and 4 bases from J, the junction kept 6 bases outside the gene matches. Germline V gives CDR1 DFQATT, CDR2 SNEGSKA (reference sequence). The CDR3 sequence is CSARLGTSGTGELFF. The DNA of the CDR3 is TGCAGTGCTCGCTTGGGGACTAGCGGCACCGGGGAGCTGTTTTTT.

The V call is TRBV5-5, the J call TRBJ2-3, with D unclear. Germline assignment: CDR1 SGHKS and CDR2 YYEKEE (reference sequence). The CDR3 loop spans 16 amino acids. Trimming left V 0 bases short and J 0 bases short, with 11 bases between. This CDR3 is CASSLEPQDSTDTQYF. The CDR3 nucleotides read TGTGCCAGCAGCTTGGAGCCCCAGGACAGCACAGATACGCAGTATTTT.

V and J are TRBV7-2 and TRBJ1-6; D unresolved. V gave up 1 base and J gave up 6 bases, with 4 bases separating them. Per the germline V gene, CDR1 is SGHTA and CDR2 is FQGNSA. This CDR3 is 13 amino acids long. The DNA of the CDR3 is TGTGCCAGCAGCTTAGGAATTAATTCACCCCTCCACTTT. As protein: CASSLGINSPLHF.

In its sample, this clonotype was seen many times. An end of the junction differs from the germline gene, which may be a read error. V is TRBV5-5 and J is TRBJ2-7; TRBD1 matches 9 bases. CDR1 and CDR2 (germline): SGHKS, YYEKEE (reference sequence). The CDR3 length is 14 residues. CDR3 loop: CASSPGQGFYEQYF. The CDR3 DNA reads as TGCGCCAGCAGCCCGGGACAGGGTTTCTACGAGCAGTACTTC.

The genes are TRBV28 and TRBJ2-7; 14 bases map to TRBD2. The CDR3 runs 16 residues. V lost 6 bases to trimming and J lost 4 bases; unmatched junction nucleotides: 8. From germline, CDR1 is MDHEN and CDR2 SYDVKM. CDR3 DNA sequence: TGTGCCAGCAGCGACCGGACTAGCGGGAGGAGGTACGAGCAGTACTTC. Amino acids: CASSDRTSGRRYEQYF.

The chain uses TRBV9 and TRBJ2-7, with D hard to call. This CDR3 comprises 13 residues. V shed 3 bases and J shed 6 bases, with 13 bases lying between them. Germline V gene lookup returns CDR1 SGDLS and CDR2 YYNGEE. The CDR3 DNA is TGTGCCAGCAGCGACCAGGTTTCCCGCGAGCAGTACTTC. Its protein product is CASSDQVSREQYF.

This clonotype has a handful of counts. The gene calls are TRBV7-2 and TRBJ1-4, with 10 nucleotides matching TRBD1. This CDR3 is 14 amino acids long. With 2 bases clipped from V and 10 bases from J, the junction kept 4 bases outside the gene matches. From germline, CDR1 is SGHTA and CDR2 FQGNSA. CDR3: CASSLKGQGTKLFF. Written as DNA, the CDR3 is TGTGCCAGCAGCTTAAAGGGACAGGGGACAAAACTGTTTTTT.

The V gene is TRBV12-3 or TRBV12-4, the J gene TRBJ2-3; no reliable D call. CDR3 length: 14 amino acids. V lost 6 bases to trimming and J lost 1 base, with 11 bases between them. The CDR3 coding sequence is TGTGCCAGCAGGAGCACGGGTGGCACAGATACGCAGTATTTT. It translates to CASRSTGGTDTQYF.